These T cell receptor beta chains were read from a single sample in a study of post-analysis software for immune sequencing data. From the PCR reads, TCRdb called clonotypes with MiXCR, one entry per CDR3 protein. The table includes roughly 400,000 distinct CDR3 sequences, approximately 42% detected once. Sequencing was done on a sample of blood. The source is a girl aged 2 to 9 with multiple sclerosis. Each CDR3 is given with its conserved first and last residue. A D gene is named only where the DNA matches it firmly.

>NA|TRBJ2-5|TRBV3-1
CASSQDAGTQYF
>TRBD2|TRBJ2-1|TRBV6-1
CASGTSGGWMGEQFF
>NA|TRBJ1-4|TRBV7-9
CASIPLPIENATNEKLFF
>NA|TRBJ1-4|TRBV12-3/TRBV12-4
CATRGGSEKLFF
>NA|TRBJ2-7|TRBV5-1
CASSLDGLSSYEQYF
>NA|TRBJ1-5|TRBV20-1
CSARPFGGHSNQPQHF
>NA|TRBJ2-1|TRBV4-1
CASSQDRGVSGAYNEQFF
>NA|TRBJ2-5|TRBV20-1
CSAWQETQYF
>TRBD1|TRBJ2-7|TRBV20-1
CSAENPGTGDFQQYF
>NA|TRBJ2-3|TRBV4-2
CASSQDVVSEGTQYF
>NA|TRBJ1-2|TRBV7-2
CASSLGFTNYGYTF
>NA|TRBJ2-1|TRBV6-2/TRBV6-3
CASSYQQQGGEQFF
>NA|TRBJ2-1|TRBV28
CASKPGGAYNEQFF
>TRBD1|TRBJ1-2|TRBV7-9
CASSFMGTGGAHGYTF
>NA|TRBJ2-1|TRBV5-1
CASSLTRGNEQFF
>NA|TRBJ2-7|TRBV3-1
CASSQPGTSRFEQYF
>NA|TRBJ1-2|TRBV29-1
CSVAGSGGYTF
>TRBD1|NA|TRBV13
CASSRQGAYETQYF
>NA|NA|TRBV11-1
CASSFRSEREQYF
>TRBD1|NA|TRBV20-1
CSARIHGTGISEQYF
>TRBD2|TRBJ2-5|TRBV7-9
CASSSGPGGGETQYF
>TRBD2|TRBJ2-1|TRBV29-1
CSVEGESGLVGSYNEQFF
>NA|TRBJ2-7|TRBV12-3/TRBV12-4
CASSFRGPTGEQYF
>NA|TRBJ2-1|TRBV12-3/TRBV12-4
CASTPRDAAYNEQFF
>TRBD2|TRBJ2-1|TRBV5-1
CASSLGLAGGTYNEQFF
>NA|TRBJ1-1|TRBV7-9
CASRTDSLMNTEAFF
>NA|TRBJ1-2|TRBV7-6
CASSSSGSYGYTF